This entry lists 3 T cell receptor beta chains sequenced from one sample in a study of regulatory T cells in long-lasting Graves disease. TCR beta libraries were built with iRepertoire HTBI primers and Arm-PCR of CDR3 regions. Each CDR3 protein is one row after TCRdb ran MiXCR on the multiplex PCR reads. Of a few hundred thousand distinct CDR3 sequences in the sample, 20% to 25% were seen once. Stated time point: persistent/refractory GD, antithyroid drugs over 5 years with positive TRAb. Construction of the TCR library relied on RNA isolated from PBMCs. The sequences come from peripheral blood mononuclear cells (PBMCs), collected when the disease was refractory, from a patient treated with antithyroid drugs. These receptors came from a female donor with Graves disease.

This sequence joins TRBV20-1 and TRBJ1-2; a possible D gene is TRBD1 (5 bases). V lost 3 bases, J lost 5 bases, and 16 bases lay in between. The germline CDR1 and CDR2 sequences are DFQATT and SNEGSKA (reference sequence). This CDR3 contains 14 residues. The CDR3: CSASQGLHVYGYTF. The CDR3 nucleotides read TGCAGTGCTAGCCAGGGACTCCATGTTTATGGCTACACCTTC.

V gene TRBV18 combines with J gene TRBJ2-7; D perhaps matches TRBD2 (6 bases). Deletions cut 5 bases from V and 6 bases from J, with 11 bases between. The CDR3 spans 12 residues. CDR1 is KGHSH, CDR2 LQKENI, per germline. The chain's CDR3 is CASSGPGGEQYF. The CDR3 nucleotides read TGTGCCAGCTCAGGACCCGGGGGCGAGCAGTACTTC.

At least ten counts were recorded for this clonotype. The rearrangement links TRBV28 to TRBJ2-7; 9 nucleotides line up with TRBD2. V was pared by 6 bases and J by 4 bases, with 10 bases of the junction left unmatched. The CDR3 spans 15 residues. In germline, CDR1 is MDHEN, CDR2 SYDVKM. This CDR3 is CASRAGGMEVYEQYF. The CDR3 nucleotides read TGTGCCAGCAGGGCGGGAGGGATGGAGGTTTACGAGCAGTACTTC.